This TCR beta chain is drawn from a study of cytomegalovirus exposure and HLA in healthy donors. The validation cohort, a group of over a hundred subjects, included the donors and was separate from the roughly 670-subject first cohort. About this clone itself: Antigen unknown.

Sequencing was performed with immunoSEQ multiplex PCR; in TCRdb, only in-frame clones are kept and a portion is missing. The sample includes 150,000 to 200,000 clones, approximately 81% of them seen just once. Whole-study results and caveats: According to a subsequent analysis, TCR clusters identified in the first cohort showed a tendency to co-occur across the approximately 120 validation repertoires.

CDR3 size: 13 residues. The V gene's germline CDR1 is SEHNR and CDR2 FQNEAQ (reference sequence). Trimming removed 10 bases at V and 1 base at J, with 14 bases between. This TCR was sampled from a man younger than 30 in good health and CMV-seropositive. The chain couples TRBV7-9 to TRBJ2-7; no clear D gene. The sequenced material came from PBMCs. The CDR3 spells CATSYRSSYEQYF. The CDR3 nucleotides are TGTGCCACCTCTTATCGGAGTTCCTACGAGCAGTACTTC. Filled out from reference TRBV7-9 and TRBJ2-7, the complete variable domain reads DTGVSQNPRHKITKRGQNVTFRCDPISEHNRLYWYRQTLGQGPEFLTYFQNEAQLEKSRLLSDRFSAERPKGSFSTLEIQRTEQGDSAMYLCATSYRSSYEQYFGPGTRLTVT.